This entry is about one T cell receptor (beta chain). This record comes from a study of CD8+ T cells in alopecia areata. J gave up 9 bases and V 7 bases, and 12 bases lay outside the gene matches. This CDR3 comprises 14 residues. CDR1 and CDR2 from the germline V gene are SQVTM and ANQGSEA. The treatment: oral pan-JAK inhibitor, 5-10 mg twice daily. Sequencing relied on a cDNA template that was reverse transcribed from extracted RNA. Data came from immunoSEQ multiplex PCR; TCRdb stores just in-frame clones and leaves some out. This table has under 150,000 clones, 53% appearing once. V gene TRBV29-1 combines with J gene TRBJ1-1, with 12 nucleotides matching TRBD1. The sequencing used CD4+ T cells sorted from blood, collected at week 4, from a patient treated with tofacitinib. The TCR comes from a human donor with alopecia areata. CDR3 in amino acids: CSAGRGQGASKAFF. The CDR3 nucleotides are TGCAGCGCCGGAAGGGGACAGGGGGCGTCGAAAGCTTTCTTT.